This T cell receptor (beta chain) was found in a study of blood T cells in healthy people across ages. The V and J ends lost 2 bases and 0 bases respectively, with 11 bases between them. This CDR3 has 15 amino acids. Germline lookup yields CDR1 SGHRS and CDR2 YFSETQ. This clonotype was observed a handful of times. Its target is not known. Then a second PCR, running roughly 7 to 11 cycles, was carried out with a sample-barcoded 5' primer and a J-beta primer mix. TCRdb reanalysed the 5' RACE reads using MiXCR and keeps one entry per CDR3 protein. The data show about 800,000 distinct CDR3 sequences, about 42% seen once. Those donating, healthy Caucasian individuals from Russia, were aged about 6 to 95. The amount of total RNA extracted per sample was at least 6 micrograms. Whole-study findings and limits: Diversity estimates from one million T cells were considered underestimates. Getting older went along with TCR beta diversity per million T cells dropping roughly linearly.

The sequenced sample was blood. This chain connects TRBV5-1 to TRBJ1-1; D perhaps matches TRBD1 (5 bases). This TCR derives from an elderly man in good health. The CDR3 DNA reads TGCGCCAGCAGCTTCGGGGGTTCCATGAACACTGAAGCTTTCTTT. Its protein product is CASSFGGSMNTEAFF.